One sample yielded the 14 T cell receptor beta chains listed below, sequenced in a study of spatial heterogeneity in lung cancer. Study results and limitations: Counts of expanded alpha and beta TCRs within tumors tracked the tumor nonsynonymous mutation count.

These receptors' targets are unknown. TCRdb reprocessed the 5' RACE reads with MiXCR, giving one entry per CDR3 protein. The table lists about 18,000 distinct CDR3 sequences, 8.5% to 10% of them singletons, with about a fifth in the top ten. Time point given: sample taken at primary tumor resection. The sequencing used lung tumor tissue, collected at surgery. All receptors come from a female donor with early-stage non-small cell lung cancer.

This clonotype was observed at least ten times. This beta chain appears as a stray read in a library generated for alpha chains; its size is not informative. Here the CDR3 reads CASSVRTGGHGYTF. The CDR3 coding sequence is TGTGCCAGCAGTGTCCGGACAGGGGGACATGGCTACACCTTC. The V and J genes are TRBV27 and TRBJ1-2, with 10 bases identical to TRBD1. The CDR3 is made up of 14 amino acids. V shed 5 bases and J 6 bases; nucleotides not matched to a gene: 6. From germline, CDR1 is MNHEY and CDR2 SMNVEV (reference sequence).

This clonotype is labeled as medium-sized. Since the library was made to target alpha chains, this beta chain is a stray read and its abundance is not meaningful. This sequence joins TRBV11-2 and TRBJ2-1; D is perhaps TRBD1 (6 bases). The CDR3 sequence is 15 residues long. V lost 5 bases, J lost 5 bases, and 16 bases lay in between. Germline loops: CDR1 SGHAT, CDR2 FQNNGV. CDR3 sequence: CASSLIGWTDNEQFF. CDR3 in DNA: TGTGCCAGCAGCCTGATTGGATGGACAGACAATGAGCAGTTCTTC.

Note on this clonotype: This beta chain turned up in a library designed for alpha chains; as an off-target read, its abundance says little. V and J are TRBV28 and TRBJ1-4, with D possibly TRBD1 on 6 matching bases. The CDR3 contains 13 residues. V shed 1 base and J shed 11 bases, with 11 bases lying between them. CDR1 and CDR2 from the germline V gene are MDHEN and SYDVKM. The CDR3 here is CASSLLGRGKLFF. CDR3 nucleotides: TGTGCCAGCAGTTTATTAGGGAGGGGGAAACTGTTTTTT.

Notes on this clonotype: This beta chain was picked up by a library intended for alpha chains and is off target, so its count carries little meaning. This chain connects TRBV12-3 or TRBV12-4 to TRBJ1-1; D perhaps matches TRBD1 (6 bases). Trimming left V 2 bases short and J 6 bases short, with 10 bases between. The CDR3 has 13 residues. CDR3 DNA sequence: TGTGCCAGCAGTTTAAAGGGGGGTTCTGAAGCTTTCTTT. Translated: CASSLKGGSEAFF.

This clonotype was detected ten times or more. This beta chain represents an off-target read in a library built for alpha chains; its size is of limited meaning. V and J are TRBV7-2 and TRBJ1-5; the D is unclear. V gave up 5 bases and J gave up 2 bases, with 7 bases separating them. Per the germline V gene, CDR1 is SGHTA and CDR2 is FQGNSA. This CDR3 contains 13 residues. The CDR3 DNA sequence: TGTGCCAGCAGCCCCCGGGGCAATCAGCCCCAGCATTTT. This sequence encodes CASSPRGNQPQHF.

At least ten counts were recorded for this clonotype. The library was prepared for alpha chains; this beta chain is a stray read, so its frequency means little. The chain has TRBV20-1 and TRBJ1-4; D is ambiguous. Germline loops: CDR1 DFQATT, CDR2 SNEGSKA (reference sequence). V was clipped by 6 bases and J by 4 bases, with 12 bases between them. The CDR3 has 13 residues. DNA for the CDR3: TGCAGTGCACCCGGCGAGGATAATGAAAAACTGTTTTTT. Protein sequence: CSAPGEDNEKLFF.

As for this clonotype: A library prepared for alpha chains yielded this beta chain as an off-target read; its size is of little meaning. The V call is TRBV10-2, the J call TRBJ1-2, with D possibly matching TRBD1 (5 bases). The CDR3 totals 12 residues. Between the trimmed V and J ends, which lost 4 bases and 4 bases, there was a span of 7 bases. Germline-derived CDR1 and CDR2 are WSHSY and SAAADI. The CDR3 reads CASSAGIYGYTF. CDR3 DNA sequence: TGCGCCAGCAGTGCAGGGATCTATGGCTACACCTTC.

Many counts were recorded for this clonotype. Within a library made for alpha chains, this beta chain is off target, and its count is uninformative. The chain joins TRBV2 to TRBJ1-3, with TRBD1 matching 9 bases. The V and J ends lost 4 bases and 7 bases, in that order; junction bases with no gene match: 23. CDR1 and CDR2 (germline): SNHLY, FYNNEI. This CDR3 spans 20 amino acids. CDR3 region: CASSVMPGTGIPSLRNTIYF. CDR3 nucleotides: TGTGCCAGCAGTGTCATGCCCGGGACAGGGATCCCCTCTTTAAGGAACACCATATATTTT.

Only a few counts were recorded for this clonotype. Within a library made for alpha chains, this beta chain is off target, and its count is uninformative. This rearrangement joins TRBV24-1 to TRBJ2-3; 10 bases are a match to TRBD1. V shed 9 bases, J shed 3 bases, and the junction held 5 bases outside the gene matches. Germline loops: CDR1 KGHDR, CDR2 SFDVKD. This CDR3 is 14 amino acids long. CDR3 sequence: CATSPGQGTDTQYF. The CDR3 DNA sequence: TGTGCCACCTCACCGGGACAGGGGACAGATACGCAGTATTTT.

This clonotype was counted between two and nine times. This beta chain is a stray read from a library made for alpha chains; its abundance is not meaningful. The chain combines TRBV3-1 with TRBJ2-5; 9 nucleotides line up with TRBD2. Germline trimming cut 4 bases from V and 5 bases from J; bases unmatched to any gene: 8. Per the germline V gene, CDR1 is LGHDT and CDR2 is YNNKEL (reference sequence). This CDR3 has 15 amino acids. Written as DNA, the CDR3 is TGTGCCAGCAGCCCCGGGATAGCGGGGGATGAGACCCAGTACTTC. Encoded protein: CASSPGIAGDETQYF.

This clonotype was picked up many times. A library prepared for alpha chains yielded this beta chain as an off-target read; its size is of little meaning. The gene calls are TRBV5-6 and TRBJ2-5, with 7 positions matching TRBD2. Germline assignment: CDR1 SGHDT and CDR2 YYEEEE. The CDR3 consists of 13 residues. J lost 4 bases, V lost 1 base, and 1 base had no gene match. The CDR3 reads CASSLRTRETQYF. As DNA, the CDR3 is TGTGCCAGCAGCTTGAGGACTAGAGAGACCCAGTACTTC.

This clonotype was seen a handful of times. The junction does not match germline at one end; this may be a read error. The library was prepared for alpha chains; this beta chain is a stray read, so its frequency means little. V and J are TRBV30 and TRBJ2-7; TRBD1 aligns across 7 bases. The germline CDR1 and CDR2 sequences are GTSNPN and SVGIG (reference sequence). The CDR3 runs to 13 residues. In DNA, the CDR3 is TGTGCCTGGAGTCCCGGGACAGACTACGGGCAGTACTTC. Its translation: CAWSPGTDYGQYF.

On this clonotype itself: In a library made to pick up alpha chains, this beta chain is a stray read with a size that means little. V usage is TRBV3-1 and J usage is TRBJ1-2, with a tentative D call TRBD1 (5 bases). The germline V and J ends were trimmed by 5 bases and 4 bases, with 14 bases remaining between them. Germline CDR1 and CDR2: LGHDT and YNNKEL (reference sequence). The CDR3 runs 14 residues. The CDR3 DNA reads as TGTGCCAGCAGCTACCGGGGGGGGACCTATGGCTACACCTTC. Its protein product is CASSYRGGTYGYTF.

In the case of this clonotype: Found in a library prepared for alpha chains, this beta chain is an off-target read, and its abundance has little meaning. The chain combines TRBV5-1 with TRBJ2-3; possible D gene TRBD2, 6 bases. The CDR3 extends over 15 amino acids. V lost 1 base to trimming and J lost 2 bases, with 11 bases between them. Germline V gene lookup returns CDR1 SGHRS and CDR2 YFSETQ. CDR3 region: CASSLSGDFTDTQYF. In DNA, the CDR3 is TGCGCCAGCAGCTTGTCGGGGGACTTCACAGATACGCAGTATTTT.